This T cell receptor beta chain was found in a study of CD8 T cells in ankylosing spondylitis. Broader study findings: Reportedly, matched ankylosing spondylitis synovial fluid was significantly enriched for disease-linked clones. Certain motif variants had earlier appeared in reactive arthritis synovial fluid and blood. Disease-linked clones, CD8+, were relatively rare in peripheral blood.

Trimming took 0 bases from V and 5 from J, leaving 5 bases between them. This CDR3 is 13 amino acids long. Per the germline V gene, CDR1 is SGHNT and CDR2 is YYREEE (reference sequence). A note on this clonotype: Antigen unknown.

For TCR beta, libraries came from quantitative 5'-RACE with molecular barcodes. A single record per CDR3 protein comes from TCRdb applying MiXCR to the 5' RACE reads. The data contain approximately 60,000 distinct CDR3 sequences, 6.2% of them singletons. The sample comprised synovial fluid, either unsorted or a sorted T cell fraction (not recorded which). The J gene is TRBJ1-4, the V gene TRBV5-4; D call uncertain. The sequence was obtained from a male donor with ankylosing spondylitis. The DNA of the CDR3 is TGTGCCAGCAGCTTGGCCGGGAATGAAAAACTGTTTTTT. Amino acid sequence: CASSLAGNEKLFF.